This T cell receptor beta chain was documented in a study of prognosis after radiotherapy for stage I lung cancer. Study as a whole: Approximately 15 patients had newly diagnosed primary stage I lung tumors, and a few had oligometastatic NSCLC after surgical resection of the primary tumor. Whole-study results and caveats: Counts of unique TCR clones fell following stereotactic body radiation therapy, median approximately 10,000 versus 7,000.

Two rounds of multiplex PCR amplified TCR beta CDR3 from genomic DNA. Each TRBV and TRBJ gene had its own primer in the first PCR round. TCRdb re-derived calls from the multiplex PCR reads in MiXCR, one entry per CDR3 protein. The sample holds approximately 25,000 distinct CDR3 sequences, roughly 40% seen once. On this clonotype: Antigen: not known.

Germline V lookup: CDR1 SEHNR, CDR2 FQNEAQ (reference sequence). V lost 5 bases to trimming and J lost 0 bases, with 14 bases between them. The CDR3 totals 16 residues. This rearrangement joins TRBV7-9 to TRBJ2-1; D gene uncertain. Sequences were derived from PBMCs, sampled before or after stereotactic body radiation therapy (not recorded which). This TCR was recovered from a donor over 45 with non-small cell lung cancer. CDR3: CASSPHTGVSYNEQFF. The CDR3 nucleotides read TGTGCCAGCAGCCCTCACACGGGTGTCTCCTACAATGAGCAGTTCTTC.